This is a list of T cell receptor beta chains from one sample in a study of cytomegalovirus exposure and HLA in healthy donors. Libraries were prepared by immunoSEQ multiplex PCR; TCRdb keeps only in-frame clonotypes and omits some of them. This table holds approximately 140,000 clones, around three quarters found once. Source material: PBMCs. The receptors come from a man aged 25-45 years in good health and CMV-seronegative. CDR3s include the opening cysteine and the closing phenylalanine or tryptophan. D genes are given only for firm matches. Clone sizes are given selectively: once, few, many, or a class where the clone is expanded.

clone_size,v_call,d_call,j_call,cdr3_aa,cdr3_nt
few,TRBV6-1,-,TRBJ1-5,CASSVYGNQPQNF,TGTGCCAGCAGTGTCTACGGGAATCAGCCCCAGAATTTT
-,TRBV5-8,-,TRBJ1-2,CASSLDTGVYGYTF,TGTGCCAGCAGCTTGGACACAGGCGTCTATGGCTACACCTTC
few,TRBV5-1,-,TRBJ2-3,CASSLSSGTSTDTQYF,TGCGCCAGCAGCTTGAGTAGTGGGACAAGCACAGATACGCAGTATTTT
-,TRBV4-1,TRBD2,TRBJ2-7,CASSPTRLAGSYEQYF,TGCGCCAGCAGCCCTACGCGACTAGCGGGAAGTTACGAGCAGTACTTC
once,TRBV30,-,TRBJ2-7,CAWSRGFGSYEQYF,TGTGCCTGGAGTCGGGGGTTCGGCTCCTACGAGCAGTACTTC
-,TRBV4-1,TRBD1,TRBJ2-7,CASSQEGPVGGQAYEQYF,TGCGCCAGCAGCCAAGAAGGTCCCGTCGGAGGACAGGCCTACGAGCAGTACTTC
-,TRBV5-1,-,TRBJ2-3,CASRPGSPADTQYF,TGCGCCAGCAGGCCGGGGAGTCCCGCAGATACGCAGTATTTT
-,TRBV4-1,TRBD1,TRBJ1-6,CASSQDRGGAGNSPLHF,TGCGCCAGCAGCCAAGATAGAGGGGGCGCCGGTAATTCACCCCTCCACTTT
few,TRBV7-8,TRBD2,TRBJ2-2,CASSALAGASSGELFF,TGTGCCAGCAGCGCCCTAGCGGGAGCGAGCAGCGGGGAGCTGTTTTTT
-,TRBV29-1,-,TRBJ1-1,CSVEGQDSPRDTEAFF,TGCAGCGTTGAAGGTCAAGACAGTCCCAGGGACACTGAAGCTTTCTTT
-,TRBV7-2,-,TRBJ2-7,CASSRSQGNEQYF,TGTGCCAGCAGCCGAAGTCAGGGGAACGAGCAGTACTTC
-,TRBV5-1,TRBD2,TRBJ2-2,CASSERGLNTGELFF,TGCGCCAGCAGCGAGCGGGGGTTAAACACCGGGGAGCTGTTTTTT
once,TRBV9,-,TRBJ1-4,CASSERTGENEKLFF,TGTGCCAGCAGCGAAAGGACTGGTGAAAATGAAAAACTGTTTTTT
-,TRBV18,-,TRBJ2-7,CASSGGQQGEQYF,TGTGCCAGCTCCGGGGGACAGCAAGGCGAGCAGTACTTC
few,TRBV18,TRBD1,TRBJ2-1,CASSPGQAIYNEQFF,TGTGCCAGCTCACCGGGACAGGCCATCTACAATGAGCAGTTCTTC
-,TRBV6-5,-,TRBJ2-3,CASSYWAGRTDTQYF,TGTGCCAGCAGTTACTGGGCAGGGCGCACAGATACGCAGTATTTT